These 7 T cell receptor beta chains share one sample of origin, sequenced in a study of T cells in Graves' hyperthyroidism and ophthalmopathy. RNA transcripts yielded amplified TCR beta CDR3 regions. The HTBI set primed first-round TCR CDR3 RT-PCR. TCRdb reanalysed the multiplex PCR reads using MiXCR and keeps one entry per CDR3 protein. The sample holds about 640,000 distinct CDR3 sequences, about a fifth seen once. Sequenced input: blood. Every receptor here comes from a man aged 25 to 40 with Graves' ophthalmopathy.

This clonotype was observed a handful of times. The rearrangement joins TRBV18 to TRBJ1-2; tentative D call: TRBD1 (5 bases). Germline V gene sequence: CDR1 KGHSH, CDR2 LQKENI. The CDR3 totals 15 residues. The V and J ends lost 3 bases and 0 bases respectively, with 11 bases between them. CDR3 bases: TGTGCCAGCTCACCGGGGACGGTGGCTAACTATGGCTACACCTTC. The encoded protein is CASSPGTVANYGYTF.

This clonotype was detected many times. This rearrangement joins TRBV12-3 or TRBV12-4 to TRBJ2-7; perhaps TRBD1 as D (5 bases). Trimming shortened V by 6 bases and J by 3 bases, and 15 bases separated the two germline ends. The CDR3 runs 14 residues. The CDR3 nucleotides are TGTGCCAGCAGCCCGGACATGGCCAGCTACGAGCAGTACTTC. As protein: CASSPDMASYEQYF.

The V and J genes are TRBV7-2 and TRBJ1-5, with a tentative D call TRBD1 (6 bases). This CDR3 comprises 15 residues. V gave up 11 bases and J gave up 5 bases, with 22 bases separating them. Germline CDR1 SGHTA, CDR2 FQGNSA. The CDR3 DNA reads TGTGCCTGCAACCCCGCGTCCGGGGGCTATCAGCCCCAGCATTTT. Residues: CACNPASGGYQPQHF.

This clonotype was counted only a few times. This rearrangement joins TRBV6-1 to TRBJ2-1; the D gene is possibly TRBD2 (6 bases). Trimming shortened V by 3 bases and J by 0 bases, and 12 bases separated the two germline ends. CDR1 and CDR2 from the germline V gene are MNHNS and SASEGT. This CDR3 has 16 amino acids. CDR3 DNA sequence: TGTGCCAGCAGTGAGGGACTTGCTAGCTCCTACAATGAGCAGTTCTTC. Translated: CASSEGLASSYNEQFF.

This clonotype was seen at least ten times. The chain carries TRBV7-2 and TRBJ2-5; D is unclear. V lost 5 bases to trimming and J lost 6 bases, with 13 bases between them. Germline V CDR1 and CDR2: SGHTA, FQGNSA. This CDR3 has 13 residues. DNA for the CDR3: TGTGCCAGCAGCACTGGGCCTCAACAGACCCAGTACTTC. This encodes CASSTGPQQTQYF.

This clonotype was recorded at least ten times. J is TRBJ2-7 and V is TRBV28, with D unclear. The V gene lost 3 bases and the J gene lost 2 bases, with 17 bases spanning the gap. Germline V CDR1 and CDR2: MDHEN, SYDVKM. There are 16 residues in the CDR3. The CDR3 region has the DNA TGTGCCAGCAGTTTTAGGCTTGGTTGGGAAACCTACGAGCAGTACTTC. As protein: CASSFRLGWETYEQYF.

In this sample, this clonotype turned up many times. The chain joins TRBV28 to TRBJ1-1, with a weak D call TRBD1 (5 bases). V lost 4 bases to trimming and J lost 0 bases, with 12 bases between them. The CDR3 has 15 residues. The germline V gene has CDR1 MDHEN and CDR2 SYDVKM. This CDR3 is CASSSPTVMNTEAFF. Written as DNA, the CDR3 is TGTGCCAGCAGTTCCCCGACAGTCATGAACACTGAAGCTTTCTTT.